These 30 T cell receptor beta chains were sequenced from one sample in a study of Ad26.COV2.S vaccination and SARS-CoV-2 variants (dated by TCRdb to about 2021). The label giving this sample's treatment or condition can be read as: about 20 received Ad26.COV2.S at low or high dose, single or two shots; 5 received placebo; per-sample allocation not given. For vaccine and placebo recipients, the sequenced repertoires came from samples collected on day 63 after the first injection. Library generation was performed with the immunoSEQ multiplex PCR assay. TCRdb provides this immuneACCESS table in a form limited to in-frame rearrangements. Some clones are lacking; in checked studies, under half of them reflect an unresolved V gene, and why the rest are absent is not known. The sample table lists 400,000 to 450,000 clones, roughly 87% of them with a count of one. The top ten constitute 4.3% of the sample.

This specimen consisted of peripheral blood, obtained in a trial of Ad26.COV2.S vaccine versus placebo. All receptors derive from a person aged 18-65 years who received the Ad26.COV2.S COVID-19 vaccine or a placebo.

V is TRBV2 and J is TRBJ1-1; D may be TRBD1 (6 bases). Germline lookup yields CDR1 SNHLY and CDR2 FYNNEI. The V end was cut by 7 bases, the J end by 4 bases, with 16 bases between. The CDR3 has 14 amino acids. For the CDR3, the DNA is TGTGCCAGCATTCGGGGGGGCTCGGGCACTGAAGCTTTCTTT. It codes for CASIRGGSGTEAFF. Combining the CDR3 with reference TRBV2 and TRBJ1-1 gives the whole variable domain EPEVTQTPSHQVTQMGQEVILRCVPISNHLYFYWYRQILGQKVEFLVSFYNNEISEKSEIFDDQFSVERPDGSNFTLKIRSTKLEDSAMYFCASIRGGSGTEAFFGQGTRLTVV.

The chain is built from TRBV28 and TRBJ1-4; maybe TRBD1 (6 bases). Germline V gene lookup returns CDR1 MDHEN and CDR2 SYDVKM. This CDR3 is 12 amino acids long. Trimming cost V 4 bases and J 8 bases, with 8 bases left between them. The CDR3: CASSSTGEKLFF. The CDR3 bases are TGTGCCAGCAGTTCTACAGGGGAAAAACTGTTTTTT.

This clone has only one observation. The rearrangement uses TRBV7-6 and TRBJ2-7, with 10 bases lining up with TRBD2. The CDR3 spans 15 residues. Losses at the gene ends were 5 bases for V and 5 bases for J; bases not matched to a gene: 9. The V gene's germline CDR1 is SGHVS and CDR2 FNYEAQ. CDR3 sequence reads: CASSPRAGGLHEQYF. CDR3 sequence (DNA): TGTGCCAGCAGCCCCCGAGCGGGAGGGCTTCACGAGCAGTACTTC.

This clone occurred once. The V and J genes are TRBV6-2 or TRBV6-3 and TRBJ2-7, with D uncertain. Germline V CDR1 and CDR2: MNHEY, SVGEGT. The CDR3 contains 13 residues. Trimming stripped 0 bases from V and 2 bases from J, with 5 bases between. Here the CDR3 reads CASSYSMTYEQYF. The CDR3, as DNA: TGTGCCAGCAGTTACTCGATGACCTACGAGCAGTACTTC.

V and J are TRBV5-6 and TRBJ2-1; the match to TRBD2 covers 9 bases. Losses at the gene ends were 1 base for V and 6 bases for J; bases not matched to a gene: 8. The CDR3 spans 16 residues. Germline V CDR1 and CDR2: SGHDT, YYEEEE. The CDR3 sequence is CASSLSAGGLFNEQFF. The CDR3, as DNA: TGTGCCAGCAGCTTGTCAGCGGGAGGTTTGTTCAATGAGCAGTTCTTC.

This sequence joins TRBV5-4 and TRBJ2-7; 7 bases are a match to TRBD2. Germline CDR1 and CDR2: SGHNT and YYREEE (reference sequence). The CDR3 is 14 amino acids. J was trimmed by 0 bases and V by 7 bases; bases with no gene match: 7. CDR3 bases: TGTGCCAGCTCTCGGGAGGTGAGCTCCTACGAGCAGTACTTC. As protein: CASSREVSSYEQYF.

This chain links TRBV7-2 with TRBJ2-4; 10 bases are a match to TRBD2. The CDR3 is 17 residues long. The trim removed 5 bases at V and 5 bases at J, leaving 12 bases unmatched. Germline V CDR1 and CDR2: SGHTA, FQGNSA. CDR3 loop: CASSDSGLAGVQNIQYF. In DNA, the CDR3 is TGTGCCAGCAGCGATAGCGGGCTAGCGGGAGTCCAAAACATTCAGTACTTC.

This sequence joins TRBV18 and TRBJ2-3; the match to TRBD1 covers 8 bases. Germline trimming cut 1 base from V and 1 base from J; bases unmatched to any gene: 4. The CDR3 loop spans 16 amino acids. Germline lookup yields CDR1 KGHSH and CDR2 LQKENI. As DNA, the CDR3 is TGTGCCAGCTCACCACAAAGGACAGGGCGCACAGATACGCAGTATTTT. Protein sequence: CASSPQRTGRTDTQYF.

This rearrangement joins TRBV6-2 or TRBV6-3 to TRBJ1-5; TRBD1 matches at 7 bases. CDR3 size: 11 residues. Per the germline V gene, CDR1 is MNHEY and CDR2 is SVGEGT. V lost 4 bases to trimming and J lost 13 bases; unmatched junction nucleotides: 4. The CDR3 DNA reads TGTGCCAGCAGTTTTGGGGACAGACAGCATTTT. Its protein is CASSFGDRQHF.

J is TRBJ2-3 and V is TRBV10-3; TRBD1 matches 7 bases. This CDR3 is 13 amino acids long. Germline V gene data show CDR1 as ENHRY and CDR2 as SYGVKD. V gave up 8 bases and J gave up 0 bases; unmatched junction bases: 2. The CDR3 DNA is TGTGCCATCGGGACAGTTAGCACAGATACGCAGTATTTT. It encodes CAIGTVSTDTQYF.

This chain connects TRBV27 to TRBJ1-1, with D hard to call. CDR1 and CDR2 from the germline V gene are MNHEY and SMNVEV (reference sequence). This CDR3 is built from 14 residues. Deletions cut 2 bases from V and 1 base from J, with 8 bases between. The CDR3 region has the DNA TGTGCCAGCAGTTTAGCGCCGAGGAACACTGAAGCTTTCTTT. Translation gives CASSLAPRNTEAFF.

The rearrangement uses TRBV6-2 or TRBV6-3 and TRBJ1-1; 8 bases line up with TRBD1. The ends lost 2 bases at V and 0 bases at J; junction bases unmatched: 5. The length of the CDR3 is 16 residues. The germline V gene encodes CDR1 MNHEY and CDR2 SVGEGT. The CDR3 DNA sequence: TGTGCCAGCAGTTACCCTAGGACAGGGATGAACACTGAAGCTTTCTTT. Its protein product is CASSYPRTGMNTEAFF.

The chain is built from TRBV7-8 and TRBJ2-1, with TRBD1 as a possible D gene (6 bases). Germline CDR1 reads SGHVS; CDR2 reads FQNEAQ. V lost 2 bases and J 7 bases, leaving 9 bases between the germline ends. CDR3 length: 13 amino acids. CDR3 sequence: CASSLNRANEQFF. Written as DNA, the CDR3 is TGTGCCAGCAGCTTAAACAGGGCGAATGAGCAGTTCTTC.

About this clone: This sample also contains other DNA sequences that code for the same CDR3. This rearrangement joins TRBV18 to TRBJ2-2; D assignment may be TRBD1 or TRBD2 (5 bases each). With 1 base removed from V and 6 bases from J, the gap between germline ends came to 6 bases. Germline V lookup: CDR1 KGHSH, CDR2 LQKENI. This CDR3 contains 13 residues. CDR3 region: CASSPRDAGELFF. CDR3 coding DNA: TGTGCCAGCTCACCACGGGACGCCGGGGAGCTGTTTTTT.

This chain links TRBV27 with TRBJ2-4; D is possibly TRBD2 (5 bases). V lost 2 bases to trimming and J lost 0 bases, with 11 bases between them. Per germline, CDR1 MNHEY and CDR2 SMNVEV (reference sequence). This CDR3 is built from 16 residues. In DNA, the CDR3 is TGTGCCAGCAGTTTAGCGGGTTCCGGAGCCAAAAACATTCAGTACTTC. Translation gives CASSLAGSGAKNIQYF.

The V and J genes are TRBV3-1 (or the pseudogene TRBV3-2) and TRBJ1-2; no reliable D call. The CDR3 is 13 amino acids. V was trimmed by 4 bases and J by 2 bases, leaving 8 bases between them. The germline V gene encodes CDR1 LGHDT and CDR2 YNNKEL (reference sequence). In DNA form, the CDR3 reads TGTGCCAGCAGCCCTACCCAAAACTATGGCTACACCTTC. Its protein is CASSPTQNYGYTF.

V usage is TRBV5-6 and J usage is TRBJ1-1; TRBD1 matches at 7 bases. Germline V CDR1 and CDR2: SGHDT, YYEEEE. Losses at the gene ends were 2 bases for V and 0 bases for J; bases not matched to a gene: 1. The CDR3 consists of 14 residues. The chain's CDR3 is CASSFTGVNTEAFF. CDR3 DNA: TGTGCCAGCAGCTTTACAGGGGTGAACACTGAAGCTTTCTTT.

CDR3 nucleotides: TGTGCCAGCAGCTTAAGGCTAGCGGGAGGTCGAGGAAACATTCAGTACTTC. Translating it yields CASSLRLAGGRGNIQYF. The chain combines TRBV11-2 with TRBJ2-4; TRBD2 matches 11 bases. V gave up 2 bases and J gave up 6 bases; unmatched junction bases: 9. This CDR3 has 17 amino acids. The V gene's germline CDR1 is SGHAT and CDR2 FQNNGV.

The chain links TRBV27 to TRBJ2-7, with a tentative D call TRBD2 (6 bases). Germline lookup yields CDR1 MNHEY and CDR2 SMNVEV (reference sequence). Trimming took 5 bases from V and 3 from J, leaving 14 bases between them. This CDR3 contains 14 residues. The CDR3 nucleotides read TGTGCCAGCAGTCTAGCGCCAGGGTTCTACGAGCAGTACTTC. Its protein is CASSLAPGFYEQYF.

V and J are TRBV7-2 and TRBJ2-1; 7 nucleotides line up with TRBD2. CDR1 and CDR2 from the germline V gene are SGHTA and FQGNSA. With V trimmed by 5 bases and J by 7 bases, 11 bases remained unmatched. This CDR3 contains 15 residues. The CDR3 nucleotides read TGTGCCAGCAGCCTTAATAAGCGGGATTTGAATGAGCAGTTCTTC. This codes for CASSLNKRDLNEQFF.

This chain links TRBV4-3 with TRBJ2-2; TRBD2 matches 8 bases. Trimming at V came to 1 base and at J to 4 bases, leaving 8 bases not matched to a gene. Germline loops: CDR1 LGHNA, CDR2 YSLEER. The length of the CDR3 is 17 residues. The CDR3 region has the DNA TGCGCCAGCAGCCAAGGCACGGGAGGGCCGGTCACCGGGGAGCTGTTTTTT. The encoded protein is CASSQGTGGPVTGELFF.

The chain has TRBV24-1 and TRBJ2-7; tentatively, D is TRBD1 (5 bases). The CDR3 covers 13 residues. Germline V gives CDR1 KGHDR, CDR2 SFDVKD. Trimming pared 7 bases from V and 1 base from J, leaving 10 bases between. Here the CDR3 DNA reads TGTGCCACCAGCGACAGTTTGTCCTACGAGCAGTACTTC. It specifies CATSDSLSYEQYF.

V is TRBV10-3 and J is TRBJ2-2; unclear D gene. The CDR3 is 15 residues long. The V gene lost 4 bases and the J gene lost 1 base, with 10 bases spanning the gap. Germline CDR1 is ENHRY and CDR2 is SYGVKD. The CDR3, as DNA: TGTGCCATCAGTGCACGACTGAAGAACACCGGGGAGCTGTTTTTT. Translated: CAISARLKNTGELFF.

The DNA for the CDR3 is TGTGCCACCAGCAGAGTCAGACAGGGGGTTTACTCTGGGGCCAACGTCCTGACTTTC. It translates to CATSRVRQGVYSGANVLTF. The chain joins TRBV15 to TRBJ2-6, with 9 bases matching TRBD1. Germline-derived CDR1 and CDR2 are LNHNV and YYDKDF (reference sequence). This CDR3 comprises 19 residues. After removal of 1 base from V and 0 bases from J, the junction contained 7 bases not matched to a gene.

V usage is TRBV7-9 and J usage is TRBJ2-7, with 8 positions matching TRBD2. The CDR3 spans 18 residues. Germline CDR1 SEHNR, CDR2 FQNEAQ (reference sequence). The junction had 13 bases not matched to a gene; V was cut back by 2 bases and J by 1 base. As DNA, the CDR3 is TGTGCCAGCAGCTTAAAGGGGCTAGCGGGCGGAACATCCTACGAGCAGTACTTC. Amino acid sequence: CASSLKGLAGGTSYEQYF.

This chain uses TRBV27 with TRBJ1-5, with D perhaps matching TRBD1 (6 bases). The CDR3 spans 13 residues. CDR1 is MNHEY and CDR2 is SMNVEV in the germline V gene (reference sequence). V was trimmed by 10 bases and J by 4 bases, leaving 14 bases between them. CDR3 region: CAIQGGGNQPQHF. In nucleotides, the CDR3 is TGTGCCATCCAAGGGGGGGGGAATCAGCCCCAGCATTTT.

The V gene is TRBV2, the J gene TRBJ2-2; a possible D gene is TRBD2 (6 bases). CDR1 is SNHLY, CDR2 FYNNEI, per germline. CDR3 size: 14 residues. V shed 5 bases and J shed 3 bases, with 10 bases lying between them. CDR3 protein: CASSSRLDTGELFF. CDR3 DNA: TGTGCCAGCAGTTCCAGACTAGACACCGGGGAGCTGTTTTTT.

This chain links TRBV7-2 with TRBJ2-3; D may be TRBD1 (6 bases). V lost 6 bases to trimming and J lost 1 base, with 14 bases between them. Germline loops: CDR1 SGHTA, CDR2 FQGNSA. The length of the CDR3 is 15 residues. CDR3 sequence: CASRGQTSGTDTQYF. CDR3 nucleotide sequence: TGTGCCAGCAGAGGACAGACCTCGGGCACAGATACGCAGTATTTT.

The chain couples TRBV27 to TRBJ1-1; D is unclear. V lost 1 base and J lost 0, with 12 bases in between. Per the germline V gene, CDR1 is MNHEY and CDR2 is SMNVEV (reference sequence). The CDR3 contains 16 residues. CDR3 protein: CASSLLRPVMNTEAFF. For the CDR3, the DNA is TGTGCCAGCAGTTTATTGAGGCCCGTCATGAACACTGAAGCTTTCTTT.

The CDR3 bases are TGCAGCGTTGGGGGTATAGCGGGAGGCTACGAGCAGTACTTC. Residues: CSVGGIAGGYEQYF. The rearrangement uses TRBV29-1 and TRBJ2-7; 10 nucleotides agree with TRBD2. The CDR3 contains 14 residues. V shed 4 bases and J 3 bases; nucleotides not matched to a gene: 6. CDR1 and CDR2 (germline): SQVTM, ANQGSEA.